The entry that follows covers one T cell receptor (beta chain) sequence. Antigen unknown. Sample-barcoded 5' priming and a J-beta primer mix drove a second PCR of about 7 to 12 cycles. All cDNA molecules were each tagged by a template-switch adaptor with 12 random nucleotides. From the 5' RACE reads, TCRdb called clonotypes with MiXCR, one entry per CDR3 protein. The sample includes 1.5 million to 2 million distinct CDR3 sequences, 25% to 30% of them seen just once. The data derive from a study of blood T cells in healthy people across ages. About the research overall: Template switching recovered approximately one barcoded beta molecule for every two T cells.

The study, taken as a whole, reports: Any changes in expanded clonotypes were possibly confounded, as donor CMV status remained unknown. Compared with aged donors, long-lived donors showed fewer expanded clones, suggesting selection.

Between the trimmed V and J ends, which lost 1 base and 5 bases, there was a span of 17 bases. The CDR3 is made up of 15 amino acids. CDR1 and CDR2 (germline): DFQATT, SNEGSKA (reference sequence). The chain carries TRBV20-1 and TRBJ1-1; TRBD1 might be the D (5 bases). Input material: blood. The receptor's source is a woman in her twenties or thirties in good health. The CDR3, as DNA: TGCAGTGCTAGAGGGTCGGACAAGGGAAGGACTGAAGCTTTCTTT. Its translation is CSARGSDKGRTEAFF.